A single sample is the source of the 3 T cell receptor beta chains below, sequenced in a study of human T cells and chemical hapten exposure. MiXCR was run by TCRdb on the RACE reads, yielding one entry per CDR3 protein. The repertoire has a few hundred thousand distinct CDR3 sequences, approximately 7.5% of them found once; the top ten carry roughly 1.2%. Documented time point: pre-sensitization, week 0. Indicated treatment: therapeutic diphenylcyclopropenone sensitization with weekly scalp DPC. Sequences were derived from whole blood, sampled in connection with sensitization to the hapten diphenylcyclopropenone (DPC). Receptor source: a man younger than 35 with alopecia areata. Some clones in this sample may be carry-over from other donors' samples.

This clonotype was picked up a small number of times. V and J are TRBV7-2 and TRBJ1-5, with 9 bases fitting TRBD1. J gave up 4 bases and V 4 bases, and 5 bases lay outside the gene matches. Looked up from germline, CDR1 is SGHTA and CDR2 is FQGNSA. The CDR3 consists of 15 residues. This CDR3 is CASSYTGGPNQPQHF. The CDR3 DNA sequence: TGTGCCAGCAGCTATACAGGGGGCCCTAATCAGCCCCAGCATTTT.

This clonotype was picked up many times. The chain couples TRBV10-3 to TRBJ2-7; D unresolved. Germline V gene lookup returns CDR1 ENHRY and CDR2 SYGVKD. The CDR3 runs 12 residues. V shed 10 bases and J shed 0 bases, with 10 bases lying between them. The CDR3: CATAASSYEQYF. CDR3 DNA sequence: TGTGCCACCGCTGCGTCCTCCTACGAGCAGTACTTC.

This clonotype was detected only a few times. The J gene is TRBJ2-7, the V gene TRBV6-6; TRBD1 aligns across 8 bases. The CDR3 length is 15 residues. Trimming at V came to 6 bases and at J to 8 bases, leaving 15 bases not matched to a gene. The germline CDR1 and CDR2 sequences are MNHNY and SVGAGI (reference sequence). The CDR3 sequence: CASSPLTQGVSQQYF. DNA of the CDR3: TGTGCCAGCAGCCCGCTTACACAGGGGGTGTCTCAGCAGTACTTC.